A selection of T cell receptor beta chains follows, all from one sample in a study of blood T cells in healthy people across ages. Using its own MiXCR run on the 5' RACE reads, TCRdb lists one record per CDR3 protein. The data contain about 1,500,000 distinct CDR3 sequences, 28% of them singletons. The sequenced material came from blood. Receptor source: a woman aged 25 to 39 in good health. The CDR3 runs from the conserved cysteine through the conserved F or W. D genes are given only for firm matches. Rows give clone size only sometimes, using once, few, many, or a class for an expanded clone.

-	TRBV5-1	TRBJ1-2	TRBD1	CASRGQEDGYTF	TGCGCCAGCAGGGGACAGGAGGATGGCTACACCTTC
-	TRBV6-2/TRBV6-3	TRBJ2-5	TRBD2	CASSTSGSPGEETQYF	TGTGCCAGCTCGACTAGCGGGAGCCCGGGTGAAGAGACCCAGTACTTC
-	TRBV30	TRBJ2-7	TRBD1	CAWSAGQGEQYF	TGTGCCTGGAGTGCTGGACAGGGCGAGCAGTACTTC
few	TRBV7-6	TRBJ2-5	-	CASSLAGPGQETQYF	TGTGCCAGCAGCTTAGCGGGGCCAGGGCAGGAGACCCAGTACTTC
few	TRBV28	TRBJ2-7	TRBD1	CASSLSIETGGWVSYEQYF	TGTGCCAGCAGTTTAAGTATTGAGACAGGGGGCTGGGTGTCCTACGAGCAGTACTTC
-	TRBV6-2/TRBV6-3	TRBJ2-1	-	CASSPSLDEQFF	TGTGCCAGCAGTCCGTCCTTGGACGAGCAGTTCTTC
many	TRBV5-1	TRBJ1-2	-	CASSRQGLTYGYTF	TGCGCCAGCAGCCGGCAAGGACTGACATATGGCTACACCTTC
once	TRBV3-1	TRBJ2-1	-	CASSQARTRRFF	TGTGCCAGCAGCCAAGCTCGGACAAGGAGGTTCTTC
many	TRBV5-1	TRBJ2-7	-	CASSRTTSHEQYF	TGCGCCAGCAGCCGAACGACAAGTCACGAGCAGTACTTC
few	TRBV7-3	TRBJ2-5	TRBD2	CASSPRRSGGYNEQYF	TGTGCCAGCAGCCCCCGCAGGAGCGGGGGCTACAATGAGCAGTACTTC
-	TRBV28	TRBJ2-7	-	CASNPSGTPYEQYF	TGTGCCAGCAATCCGTCCGGGACCCCCTACGAGCAGTACTTC
-	TRBV20-1	TRBJ2-3	TRBD2	CSAMSSGTDTQYF	TGCAGTGCTATGTCTAGCGGTACAGATACGCAGTATTTT
-	TRBV4-1	TRBJ2-1	TRBD1	CASSQEGTAYNEQFF	TGCGCCAGCAGCCAAGAGGGGACAGCCTACAATGAGCAGTTCTTC
-	TRBV9	TRBJ1-1	-	CASNVSPGSNTEAFF	TGTGCCAGCAACGTATCCCCAGGGTCGAACACTGAAGCTTTCTTT
-	TRBV20-1	TRBJ2-1	-	CSARAGRYNEQVF	TGCAGTGCTAGAGCCGGGCGGTACAATGAGCAGGTCTTC
few	TRBV12-5	TRBJ2-7	TRBD1	CASGLPHSTGSYGYEQYF	TGTGCTAGTGGTTTGCCCCACTCGACAGGGTCGTACGGCTACGAGCAGTACTTC
few	TRBV5-1	TRBJ2-5	TRBD1	CASSFRIGDRIRQETQYF	TGCGCCAGCAGCTTCCGGATCGGGGACAGGATTAGACAAGAGACCCAGTACTTC
few	TRBV27	TRBJ1-2	TRBD1	CASSLSFFPGQGLYYGYTF	TGTGCCAGCAGTTTATCGTTTTTTCCGGGACAGGGACTTTACTATGGCTACACCTTC
-	TRBV14	TRBJ2-5	-	CASSQDTLRGETQYF	TGTGCCAGCAGCCAAGATACCCTTAGGGGGGAGACCCAGTACTTC
many	TRBV20-1	TRBJ2-7	-	CSARGGYEQYF	TGCAGCGCCCGCGGAGGGTACGAGCAGTACTTC
-	TRBV7-9	TRBJ1-5	-	CASSLEGPNQPQHF	TGTGCCAGCAGCTTAGAGGGCCCCAATCAGCCCCAGCATTTT
-	TRBV10-3	TRBJ2-1	TRBD2	CAISAMTSGGDNEQFF	TGTGCCATCAGTGCCATGACTAGCGGGGGGGACAATGAGCAGTTCTTC
-	TRBV6-6	TRBJ1-4	TRBD1	CANSSLQGDEKLFF	TGTGCCAACAGTTCCCTTCAGGGGGACGAAAAACTGTTTTTT
few	TRBV7-9	TRBJ1-2	-	CASSLRQLHGYTF	TGTGCCAGCAGCTTAAGACAGCTTCATGGCTACACCTTC
many	TRBV9	TRBJ2-7	-	CASSVSGTTEGEQYF	TGTGCCAGCAGCGTCTCTGGTACGACAGAAGGGGAGCAGTACTTC
few	TRBV29-1	TRBJ2-7	-	CSVEDNPGEQYF	TGCAGCGTTGAAGACAATCCCGGCGAGCAGTACTTC
few	TRBV6-2/TRBV6-3	TRBJ2-1	TRBD2	CASRPTSGEGFNEQFF	TGTGCCAGCAGGCCTACTAGCGGGGAAGGGTTTAATGAGCAGTTCTTC
-	TRBV27	TRBJ2-6	-	CTSSLYSSGANVLTF	TGTACCAGCAGTTTATATTCCTCTGGGGCCAACGTCCTGACTTTC
few	TRBV4-1	TRBJ1-2	-	CASSPGGQVNYGYTF	TGCGCCAGCAGCCCGGGGGGGCAGGTTAACTATGGCTACACCTTC
-	TRBV6-5	TRBJ2-1	TRBD1	CASSYTGTGGTKSSYNEQFF	TGTGCCAGCAGTTACACTGGGACAGGGGGAACCAAAAGCTCCTACAATGAGCAGTTCTTC
-	TRBV7-6	TRBJ2-3	-	CASSTLELSTDTQYF	TGTGCCAGCAGCACCCTAGAGCTCAGCACAGATACGCAGTATTTT
-	TRBV5-1	TRBJ1-6	TRBD1	CASSLATLGQGGSPLHF	TGCGCCAGCAGCTTAGCTACCTTGGGACAGGGCGGCTCACCCCTCCACTTT
-	TRBV29-1	TRBJ1-2	-	CSVDSKGPGYTF	TGCAGCGTTGATAGTAAAGGGCCTGGCTACACCTTC
few	TRBV5-1	TRBJ1-2	-	CASSLAGAAYGYTF	TGCGCCAGCAGCTTGGCCGGGGCAGCCTATGGCTACACCTTC
few	TRBV20-1	TRBJ2-3	TRBD2	CSAQYPLAGGGTDTQYF	TGCAGTGCTCAATACCCCCTAGCGGGAGGGGGCACAGATACGCAGTATTTT
-	TRBV7-2	TRBJ2-3	TRBD2	CASILSGRAETDTQYF	TGTGCCAGCATCCTTAGCGGGAGGGCCGAGACAGATACGCAGTATTTT
few	TRBV29-1	TRBJ2-7	TRBD1	CSARDRAKGEQYF	TGCAGCGCCAGGGACAGGGCAAAGGGCGAGCAGTACTTC
-	TRBV6-2/TRBV6-3	TRBJ2-7	-	CASIYAYEQYF	TGTGCCAGCATTTACGCCTACGAGCAGTACTTC